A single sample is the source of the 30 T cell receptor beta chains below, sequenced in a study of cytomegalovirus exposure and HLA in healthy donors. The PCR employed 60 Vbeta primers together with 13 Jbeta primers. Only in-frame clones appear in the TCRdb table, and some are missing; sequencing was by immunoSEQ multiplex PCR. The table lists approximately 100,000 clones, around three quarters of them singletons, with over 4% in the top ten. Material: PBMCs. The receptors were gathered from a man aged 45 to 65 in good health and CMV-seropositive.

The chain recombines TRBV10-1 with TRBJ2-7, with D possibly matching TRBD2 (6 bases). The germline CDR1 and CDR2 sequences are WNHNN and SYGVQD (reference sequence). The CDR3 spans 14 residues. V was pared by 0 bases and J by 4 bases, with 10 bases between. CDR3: CASSESLGGYEQYF. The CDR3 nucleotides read TGCGCCAGCAGTGAGTCGTTGGGGGGATACGAGCAGTACTTC.

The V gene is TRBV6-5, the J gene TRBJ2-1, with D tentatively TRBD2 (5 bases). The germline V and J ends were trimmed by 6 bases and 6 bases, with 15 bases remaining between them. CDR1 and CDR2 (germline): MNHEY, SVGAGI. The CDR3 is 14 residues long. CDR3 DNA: TGTGCCAGCAGAAGAACTAGTAACGGCAATGAGCAGTTCTTC. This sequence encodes CASRRTSNGNEQFF.

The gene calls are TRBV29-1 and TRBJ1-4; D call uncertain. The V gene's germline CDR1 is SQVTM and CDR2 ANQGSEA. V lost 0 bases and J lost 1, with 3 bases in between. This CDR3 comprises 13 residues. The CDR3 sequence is CSVEDRTNEKLFF. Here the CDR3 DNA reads TGCAGCGTTGAAGACAGAACTAATGAAAAACTGTTTTTT.

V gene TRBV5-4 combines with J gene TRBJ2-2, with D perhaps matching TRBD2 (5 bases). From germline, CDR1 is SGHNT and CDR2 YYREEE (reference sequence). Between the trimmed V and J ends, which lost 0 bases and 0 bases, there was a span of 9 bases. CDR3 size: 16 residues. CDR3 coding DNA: TGTGCCAGCAGCTTGGCGGGAATCGCGAACACCGGGGAGCTGTTTTTT. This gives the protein CASSLAGIANTGELFF.

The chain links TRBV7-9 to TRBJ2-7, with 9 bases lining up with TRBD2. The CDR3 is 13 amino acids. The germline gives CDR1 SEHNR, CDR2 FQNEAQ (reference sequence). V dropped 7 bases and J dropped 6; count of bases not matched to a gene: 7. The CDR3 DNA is TGTGCCAGCACCGTTAGCGGGAGTGGCGAGCAGTACTTC. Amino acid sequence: CASTVSGSGEQYF.

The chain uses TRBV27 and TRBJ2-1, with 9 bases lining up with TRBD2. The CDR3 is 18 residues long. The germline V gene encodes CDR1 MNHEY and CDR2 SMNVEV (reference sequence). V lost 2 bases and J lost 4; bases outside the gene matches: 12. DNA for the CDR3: TGTGCCAGCAGTTTAAAGGCCTTGGGGCGGGGGGGGTACAATGAGCAGTTCTTC. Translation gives CASSLKALGRGGYNEQFF.

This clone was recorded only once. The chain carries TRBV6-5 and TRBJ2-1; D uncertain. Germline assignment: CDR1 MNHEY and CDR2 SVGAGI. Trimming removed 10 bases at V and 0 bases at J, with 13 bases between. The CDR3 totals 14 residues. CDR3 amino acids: CATSGQRSYNEQFF. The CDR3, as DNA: TGTGCCACCTCTGGTCAGCGCTCCTACAATGAGCAGTTCTTC.

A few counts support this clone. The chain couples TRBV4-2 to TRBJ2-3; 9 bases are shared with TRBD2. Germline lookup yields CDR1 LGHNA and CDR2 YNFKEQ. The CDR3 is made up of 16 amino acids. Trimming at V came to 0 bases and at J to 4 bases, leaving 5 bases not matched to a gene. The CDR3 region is CASSQDSAGGPDTQYF. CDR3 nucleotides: TGTGCCAGCAGCCAAGATTCCGCGGGAGGGCCAGATACGCAGTATTTT.

The CDR3 protein is CASSRDTQETQYF. The CDR3 nucleotides are TGTGCCAGCAGCAGGGACACGCAAGAGACCCAGTACTTC. The chain recombines TRBV7-7 with TRBJ2-5; D may be TRBD1 (6 bases). This CDR3 spans 13 amino acids. From germline, CDR1 is SSHAT and CDR2 FNYEAQ (reference sequence). V was shortened by 5 bases and J by 2 bases, with 9 bases between the two germline ends.

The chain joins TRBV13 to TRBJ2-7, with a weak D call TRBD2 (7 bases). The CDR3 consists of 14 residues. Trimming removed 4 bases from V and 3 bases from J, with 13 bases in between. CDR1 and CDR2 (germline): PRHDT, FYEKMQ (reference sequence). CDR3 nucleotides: TGTGCCAGCAGCTCAAGGGGGGGAGGCTACGAGCAGTACTTC. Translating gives CASSSRGGGYEQYF.

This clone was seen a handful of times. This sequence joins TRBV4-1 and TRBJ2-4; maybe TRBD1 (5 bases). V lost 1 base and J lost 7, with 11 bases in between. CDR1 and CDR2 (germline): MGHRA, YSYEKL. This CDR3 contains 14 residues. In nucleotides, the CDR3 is TGCGCCAGCAGCCAAGGGGGCAGTAGGAACATTCAGTACTTC. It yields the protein CASSQGGSRNIQYF.

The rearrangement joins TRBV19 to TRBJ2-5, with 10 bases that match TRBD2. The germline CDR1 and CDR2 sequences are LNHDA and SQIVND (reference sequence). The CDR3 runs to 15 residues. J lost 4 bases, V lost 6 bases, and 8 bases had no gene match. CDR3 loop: CASSRQAGGPETQYF. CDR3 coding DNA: TGTGCCAGTAGCCGCCAAGCGGGAGGGCCAGAGACCCAGTACTTC.

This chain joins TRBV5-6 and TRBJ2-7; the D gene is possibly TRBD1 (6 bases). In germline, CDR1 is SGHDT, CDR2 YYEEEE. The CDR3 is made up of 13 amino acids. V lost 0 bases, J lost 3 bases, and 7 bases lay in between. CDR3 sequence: CASSLDRVYEQYF. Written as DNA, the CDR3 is TGTGCCAGCAGCTTGGACAGGGTCTACGAGCAGTACTTC.

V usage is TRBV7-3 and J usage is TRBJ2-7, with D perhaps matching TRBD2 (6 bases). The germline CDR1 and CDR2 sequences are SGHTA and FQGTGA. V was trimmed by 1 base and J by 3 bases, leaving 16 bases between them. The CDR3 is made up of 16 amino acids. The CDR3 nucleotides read TGTGCCAGCAGCTTAATGGGGGGAGTGGGAGACTACGAGCAGTACTTC. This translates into CASSLMGGVGDYEQYF.

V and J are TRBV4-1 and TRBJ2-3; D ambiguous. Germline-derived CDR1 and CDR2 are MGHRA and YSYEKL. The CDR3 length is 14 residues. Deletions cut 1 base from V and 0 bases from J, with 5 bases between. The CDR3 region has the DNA TGCGCCAGCAGCCAAGTGTCGAGCACAGATACGCAGTATTTT. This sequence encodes CASSQVSSTDTQYF.

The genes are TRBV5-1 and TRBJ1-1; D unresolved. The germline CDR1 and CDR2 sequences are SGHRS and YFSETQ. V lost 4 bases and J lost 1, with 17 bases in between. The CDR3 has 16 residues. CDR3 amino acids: CASSRGRAATNTEAFF. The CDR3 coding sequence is TGCGCCAGCAGCCGCGGGAGGGCAGCGACGAACACTGAAGCTTTCTTT.

CDR3 coding DNA: TGTGCCAGCAGACTGTGGCTAGCGGGGTACAATGAGCAGTTCTTC. This translates into CASRLWLAGYNEQFF. The chain combines TRBV7-8 with TRBJ2-1, with 9 bases aligning to TRBD2. The CDR3 loop spans 15 amino acids. The ends lost 6 bases at V and 4 bases at J; junction bases unmatched: 7. CDR1 SGHVS and CDR2 FQNEAQ come from the germline V gene.

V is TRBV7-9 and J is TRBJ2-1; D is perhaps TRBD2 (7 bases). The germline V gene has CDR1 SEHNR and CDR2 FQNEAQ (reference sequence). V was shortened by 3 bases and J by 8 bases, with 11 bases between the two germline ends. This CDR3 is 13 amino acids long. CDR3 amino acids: CASSLWGGDEQFF. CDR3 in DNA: TGTGCCAGCAGCTTGTGGGGGGGCGATGAGCAGTTCTTC.

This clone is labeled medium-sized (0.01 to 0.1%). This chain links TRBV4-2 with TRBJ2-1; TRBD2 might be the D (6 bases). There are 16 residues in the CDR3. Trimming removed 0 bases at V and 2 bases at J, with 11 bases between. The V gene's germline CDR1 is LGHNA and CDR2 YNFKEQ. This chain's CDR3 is CASSQELAEPYNEQFF. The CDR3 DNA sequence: TGTGCCAGCAGCCAAGAATTAGCGGAGCCCTACAATGAGCAGTTCTTC.

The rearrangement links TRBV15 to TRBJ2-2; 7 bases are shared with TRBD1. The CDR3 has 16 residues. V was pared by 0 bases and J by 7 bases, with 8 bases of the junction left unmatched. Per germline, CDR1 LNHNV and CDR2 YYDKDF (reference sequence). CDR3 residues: CATSRDLRQGLGELFF. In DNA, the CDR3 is TGTGCCACCAGCAGAGATCTAAGACAGGGCCTCGGGGAGCTGTTTTTT.

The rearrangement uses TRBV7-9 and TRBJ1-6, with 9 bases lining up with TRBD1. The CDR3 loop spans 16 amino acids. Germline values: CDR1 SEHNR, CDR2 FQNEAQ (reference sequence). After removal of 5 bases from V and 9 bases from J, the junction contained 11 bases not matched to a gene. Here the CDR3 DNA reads TGTGCCAGCAGCGGAGGAGGAGGGACAGGGATTTCACCCCTCCACTTT. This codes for CASSGGGGTGISPLHF. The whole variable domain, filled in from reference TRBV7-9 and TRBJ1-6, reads DTGVSQNPRHKITKRGQNVTFRCDPISEHNRLYWYRQTLGQGPEFLTYFQNEAQLEKSRLLSDRFSAERPKGSFSTLEIQRTEQGDSAMYLCASSGGGGTGISPLHFGNGTRLTVT.

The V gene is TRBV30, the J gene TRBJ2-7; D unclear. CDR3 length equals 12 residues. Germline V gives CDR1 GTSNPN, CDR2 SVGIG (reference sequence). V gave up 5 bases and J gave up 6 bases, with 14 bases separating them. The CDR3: CAWGLTVGEQYF. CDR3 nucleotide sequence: TGTGCCTGGGGTCTAACGGTTGGCGAGCAGTACTTC.

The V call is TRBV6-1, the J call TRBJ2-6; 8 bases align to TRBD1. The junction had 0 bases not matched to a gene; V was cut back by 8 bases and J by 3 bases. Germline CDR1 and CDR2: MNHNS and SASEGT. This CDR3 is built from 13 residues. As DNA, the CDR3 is TGTGCCAGCGGACAGGGTGGGGCCAACGTCCTGACTTTC. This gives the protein CASGQGGANVLTF.

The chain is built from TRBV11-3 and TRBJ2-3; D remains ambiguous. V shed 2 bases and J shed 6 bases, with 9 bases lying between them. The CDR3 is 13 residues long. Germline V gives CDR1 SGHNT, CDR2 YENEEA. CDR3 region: CASSLHQIDTQYF. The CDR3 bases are TGTGCCAGCAGCTTACACCAGATTGATACGCAGTATTTT.

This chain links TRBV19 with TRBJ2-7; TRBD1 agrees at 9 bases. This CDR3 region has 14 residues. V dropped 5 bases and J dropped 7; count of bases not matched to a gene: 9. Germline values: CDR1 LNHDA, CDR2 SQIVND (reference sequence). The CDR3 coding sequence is TGTGCCAGTAGTGCGGGACAGGGAGTAGGTGAGCAGTACTTC. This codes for CASSAGQGVGEQYF.

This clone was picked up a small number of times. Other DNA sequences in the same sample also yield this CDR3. CDR3 bases: TGTGCCAGCAGTTTAAGGGGCAGCTATGGCTACACCTTC. Its protein product is CASSLRGSYGYTF. The chain links TRBV28 to TRBJ1-2; the D gene is possibly TRBD1 (5 bases). The CDR3 covers 13 residues. Germline V gene lookup returns CDR1 MDHEN and CDR2 SYDVKM. With 2 bases removed from V and 4 bases from J, the gap between germline ends came to 8 bases.

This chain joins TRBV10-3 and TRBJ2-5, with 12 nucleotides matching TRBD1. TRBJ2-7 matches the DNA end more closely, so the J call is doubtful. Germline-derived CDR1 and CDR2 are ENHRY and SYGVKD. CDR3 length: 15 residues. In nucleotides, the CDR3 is TGTGCCATTAAACCGGGGACAGGGGGCTTCTACGAGCAGTACTTC. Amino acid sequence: CAIKPGTGGFYEQYF.

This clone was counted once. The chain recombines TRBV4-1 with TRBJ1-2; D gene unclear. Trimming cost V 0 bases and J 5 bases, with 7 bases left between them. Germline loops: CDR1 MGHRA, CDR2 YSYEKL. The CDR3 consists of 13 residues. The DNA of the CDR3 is TGCGCCAGCAGCCAAGATGAGGTGTATGGCTACACCTTC. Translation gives CASSQDEVYGYTF.

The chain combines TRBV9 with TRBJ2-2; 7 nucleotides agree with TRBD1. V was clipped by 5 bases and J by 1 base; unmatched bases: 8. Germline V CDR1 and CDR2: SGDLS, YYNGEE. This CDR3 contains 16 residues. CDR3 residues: CASSKGAGVNTGELFF. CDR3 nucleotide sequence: TGTGCCAGCAGTAAGGGGGCCGGGGTGAACACCGGGGAGCTGTTTTTT.

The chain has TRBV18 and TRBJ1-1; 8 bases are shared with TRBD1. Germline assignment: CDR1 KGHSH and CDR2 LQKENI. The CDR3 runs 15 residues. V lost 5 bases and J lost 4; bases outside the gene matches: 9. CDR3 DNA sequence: TGTGCCAGCTCAGAGCGGACAGGGCATCTCACTGAAGCTTTCTTT. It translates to CASSERTGHLTEAFF.